This paragraph covers one TCR beta chain sequence. Its antigen is unidentified. This sample is drawn from a study of T cell responses to AZD1222 COVID-19 vaccine. Study-wide results and caveats: Only after the peak T cell response were repertoires sampled. Among vaccine-associated CD4 TCRs, coverage spanned spike, with dominance at 160-218 and 743-854.

V trimming: 1 base; J trimming: 4 bases; junction bases outside the gene matches: 10. The germline gives CDR1 SGHTA, CDR2 FQGTGA. The CDR3 extends over 17 amino acids. Clones were sequenced by immunoSEQ multiplex PCR, and TCRdb holds only the in-frame ones, with some missing. The data hold some 74,000 clones, with nearly 90% observed a single time. The sequence derives from an adult who received the AZD1222 COVID-19 vaccine. The chain combines TRBV7-3 with TRBJ2-1; 7 bases match TRBD2. This specimen was peripheral blood, taken 28 days after the second AZD1222 dose. For the CDR3, the DNA is TGTGCCAGCAGCTTAAACTCGGGCGGAGCGGGGTACAATGAGCAGTTCTTC. It codes for CASSLNSGGAGYNEQFF.